This T cell receptor beta chain was found in a study of CD8 T cells in Susac syndrome. Study-level findings and limits: The study recognized that its TCR sequencing and HLA analysis covered a relatively small number of individuals.

On this clonotype itself: The antigen is undetermined.

When the RNA was reverse transcribed, random hexamers were used with an input of about 0.5 to 1 ug. TCRdb fed the immunoSEQ multiplex PCR reads into MiXCR, producing one record per CDR3 protein. The profile shows about 200,000 distinct CDR3 sequences, about 94% of them singletons. This CDR3 is 10 amino acids long. Trimming stripped 5 bases from V and 11 bases from J, with 11 bases between. Germline lookup yields CDR1 DFQATT and CDR2 SNEGSKA (reference sequence). This receptor was identified in a human donor with multiple sclerosis. Sequencing input: CD8+ T cells from PBMCs. The chain joins TRBV20-1 to TRBJ2-3; possibly TRBD1 or TRBD2 for D (6 bases each). CDR3 nucleotide sequence: TGCAGTGCTCTGGGGGGCCTGCAGTATTTT. Translating it yields CSALGGLQYF.